What follows is one TCR beta chain and its context. This entry comes from a study of control samples from healthy donors and cancer patients. Some clones are missing from TCRdb's copy, which holds only in-frame ones; the method was immunoSEQ multiplex PCR. The data show 130,000 or so clones, over 75% seen once. The V gene lost 2 bases and the J gene lost 6 bases, with 15 bases spanning the gap. Germline V lookup: CDR1 SGHRS, CDR2 YFSETQ. There are 14 residues in the CDR3. This receptor was taken from a man aged 35 to 55 in good health. Sequences were obtained from blood. The chain employs TRBV5-1 and TRBJ2-7; a weak D match, TRBD1 (6 bases). The CDR3, as DNA: TGCGCCAGCAGCTTTAATGTGGGGGCAGGCGAGCAGTACTTC. Its translation: CASSFNVGAGEQYF.